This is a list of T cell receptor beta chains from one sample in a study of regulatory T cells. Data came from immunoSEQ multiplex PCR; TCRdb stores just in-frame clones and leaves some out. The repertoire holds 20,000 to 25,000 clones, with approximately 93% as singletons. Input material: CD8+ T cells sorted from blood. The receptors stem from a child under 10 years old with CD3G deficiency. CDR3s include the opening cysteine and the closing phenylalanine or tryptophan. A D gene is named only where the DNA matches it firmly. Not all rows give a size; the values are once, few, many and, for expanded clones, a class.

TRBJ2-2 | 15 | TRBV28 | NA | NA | CASSTKEANTGELFF | TGTGCCAGCAGTACAAAGGAAGCGAACACCGGGGAGCTGTTTTTT
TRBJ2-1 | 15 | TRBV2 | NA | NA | CASISRRITYNEQFF | TGTGCCAGCATTTCGCGGAGAATCACCTACAATGAGCAGTTCTTC
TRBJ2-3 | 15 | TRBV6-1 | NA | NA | CASSVGAQKTDTQYF | TGTGCCAGCAGTGTCGGGGCCCAGAAGACAGATACGCAGTATTTT
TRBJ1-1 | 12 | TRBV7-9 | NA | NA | CASSRGATEAFF | TGTGCCAGCAGCCGTGGTGCCACTGAAGCTTTCTTT
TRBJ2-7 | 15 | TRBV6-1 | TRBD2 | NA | CASSEAAASGTEQYF | TGTGCCAGCAGTGAAGCGGCGGCTAGCGGTACCGAGCAGTACTTC
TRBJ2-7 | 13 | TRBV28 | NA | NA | CASSSRRAYEQYF | TGTGCCAGCAGTTCACGAAGGGCCTACGAGCAGTACTTC
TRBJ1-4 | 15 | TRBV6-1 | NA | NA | CASSDPGTGGEKLFF | TGTGCCAGCAGCGACCCCGGGACGGGAGGTGAAAAACTGTTTTTT
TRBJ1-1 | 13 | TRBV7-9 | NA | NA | CASSLGGAAEAFF | TGTGCCAGCAGCTTAGGAGGGGCCGCTGAAGCTTTCTTT
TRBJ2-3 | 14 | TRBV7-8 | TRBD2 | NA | CASSSRTRLDTQYF | TGTGCCAGCAGCTCACGGACTAGATTAGATACGCAGTATTTT
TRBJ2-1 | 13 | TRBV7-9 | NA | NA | CASSRSSQDEQFF | TGTGCCAGCAGCCGCTCTAGCCAAGATGAGCAGTTCTTC
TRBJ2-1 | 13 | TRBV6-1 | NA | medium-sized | CAGAVSSYNEQFF | TGTGCCGGAGCGGTTTCCTCCTACAATGAGCAGTTCTTC
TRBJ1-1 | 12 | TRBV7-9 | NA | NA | CASSLDNTEAFF | TGTGCCAGCAGCTTAGATAACACTGAAGCTTTCTTT
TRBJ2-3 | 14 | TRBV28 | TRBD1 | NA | CASSLQTGADTQYF | TGTGCCAGCAGCTTACAGACAGGGGCAGATACGCAGTATTTT
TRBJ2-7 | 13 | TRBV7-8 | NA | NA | CASSLGYDYEQYF | TGTGCCAGCAGCTTAGGGTACGATTACGAGCAGTACTTC
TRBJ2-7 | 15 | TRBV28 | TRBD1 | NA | CASSSQGTGVYEQYF | TGTGCCAGCAGTTCCCAGGGGACAGGGGTCTACGAGCAGTACTTC
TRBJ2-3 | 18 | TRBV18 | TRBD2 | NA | CASSPTIETSESPDTQYF | TGTGCCAGCTCCCCTACTATCGAGACTAGCGAGTCCCCAGATACGCAGTATTTT
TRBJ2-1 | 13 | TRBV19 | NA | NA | CASSAEGYDEQFF | TGTGCCAGTAGTGCCGAAGGGTACGATGAGCAGTTCTTC
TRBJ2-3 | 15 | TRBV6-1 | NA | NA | CATGTGLLNLDTQYF | TGTGCGACAGGAACAGGGCTTTTGAATTTGGATACGCAGTATTTT
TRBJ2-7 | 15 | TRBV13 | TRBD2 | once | CASSLGRGRANEQYF | TGTGCCAGCAGCTTAGGCCGAGGGAGGGCCAACGAGCAGTACTTC
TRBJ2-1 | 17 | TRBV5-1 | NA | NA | CASSFFPVGGPNNEQFF | TGCGCCAGCAGCTTTTTTCCCGTCGGGGGGCCAAACAATGAGCAGTTCTTC
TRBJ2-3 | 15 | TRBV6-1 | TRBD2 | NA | CASSELRLAGDTQYF | TGTGCCAGCAGTGAATTGAGACTAGCGGGGGACACGCAGTATTTT
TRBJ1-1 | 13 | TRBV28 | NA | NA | CASSLGRGTEAFF | TGTGCCAGCAGTTTGGGCAGAGGCACTGAAGCTTTCTTT
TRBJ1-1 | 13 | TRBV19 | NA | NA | CASSWSGRTEAFF | TGTGCCAGTAGTTGGTCAGGGAGGACTGAAGCTTTCTTT
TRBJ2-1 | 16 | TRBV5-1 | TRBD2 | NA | CASSPLLSAGGEEQFF | TGCGCCAGCAGCCCCCTATTATCGGCGGGAGGAGAGGAGCAGTTCTTC
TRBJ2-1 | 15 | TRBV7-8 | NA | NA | CASSRRGGSYNEQFF | TGTGCCAGCAGCCGTAGAGGCGGATCCTACAATGAGCAGTTCTTC
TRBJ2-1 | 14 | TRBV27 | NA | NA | CASRPGGSRSEQFF | TGTGCCAGCCGACCCGGGGGTAGCAGGAGTGAGCAGTTCTTC
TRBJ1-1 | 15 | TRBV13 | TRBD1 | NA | CASSSGTAENTEAFF | TGTGCCAGCAGCTCCGGGACAGCCGAGAACACTGAAGCTTTCTTT
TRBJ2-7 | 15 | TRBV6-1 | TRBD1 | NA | CASSAGTGMTYEQYF | TGTGCCAGCAGCGCCGGGACAGGGATGACCTACGAGCAGTACTTC
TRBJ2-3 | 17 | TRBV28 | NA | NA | CASSFKWRADSTDTQYF | TGTGCCAGCAGTTTTAAGTGGCGAGCAGACAGCACAGATACGCAGTATTTT
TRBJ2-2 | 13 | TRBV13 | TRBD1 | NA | CASSQGGSGELFF | TGTGCCAGCAGTCAAGGGGGCTCCGGGGAGCTGTTTTTT
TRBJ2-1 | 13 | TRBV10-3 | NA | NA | CATWTGGFHEQFF | TGTGCCACATGGACTGGAGGTTTCCATGAGCAGTTCTTC
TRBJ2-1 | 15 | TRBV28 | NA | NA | CASSLRGGGPDEQFF | TGTGCCAGCAGTTTAAGAGGGGGAGGCCCAGATGAGCAGTTCTTC
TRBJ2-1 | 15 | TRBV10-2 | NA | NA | CASSEPRTKVDEQFF | TGCGCCAGCAGTGAGCCGCGAACAAAGGTGGATGAGCAGTTCTTC
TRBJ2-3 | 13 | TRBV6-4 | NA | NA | CANPWTGTDTQYF | TGTGCCAACCCGTGGACCGGCACAGATACGCAGTATTTT
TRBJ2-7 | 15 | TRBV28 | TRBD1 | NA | CASSLGTGDSYEQYF | TGTGCCAGCAGTTTAGGGACAGGGGACTCCTACGAGCAGTACTTC
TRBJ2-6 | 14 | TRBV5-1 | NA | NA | CASSLGRGANVLTF | TGCGCCAGCAGCTTGGGTCGAGGGGCCAACGTCCTGACTTTC
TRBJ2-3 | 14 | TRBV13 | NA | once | CASSLWGSTDTQYF | TGTGCCAGCAGCCTCTGGGGGAGCACAGATACGCAGTATTTT
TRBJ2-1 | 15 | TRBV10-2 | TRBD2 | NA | CASSGLAEGYNEQFF | TGCGCCAGCAGTGGCCTAGCGGAGGGGTACAATGAGCAGTTCTTC
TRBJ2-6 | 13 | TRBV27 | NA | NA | CASGYLGANVLTF | TGTGCCAGCGGGTACTTGGGGGCCAACGTCCTGACTTTC
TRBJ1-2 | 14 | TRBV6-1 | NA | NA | CASSEGWGPYGYTF | TGTGCCAGCAGTGAAGGATGGGGGCCCTATGGCTACACCTTC